The 2 T cell receptor beta chains below were found in one sample sequenced in a study of cytomegalovirus exposure and HLA in healthy donors. PCR amplification relied on 60 Vbeta primers (plus 13 Jbeta primers). Sequencing was performed with immunoSEQ multiplex PCR; in TCRdb, only in-frame clones are kept and a portion is missing. This table holds approximately 150,000 clones, 80% to 90% found once. The sample comprised PBMCs. These receptors all stem from a boy under 10 years old in good health and CMV-seronegative.

The chain recombines TRBV19 with TRBJ2-7, with 10 bases identical to TRBD2. Germline values: CDR1 LNHDA, CDR2 SQIVND (reference sequence). The V segment lost 6 bases and the J segment 3 bases; nucleotides outside the gene matches: 5. The CDR3 contains 14 residues. The CDR3, as DNA: TGTGCCAGTAGCAGGACTAGCGGCAACTACGAGCAGTACTTC. Its protein product is CASSRTSGNYEQYF.

This chain uses TRBV27 with TRBJ1-2; D gene ambiguous. The CDR3 extends over 13 amino acids. CDR1 is MNHEY, CDR2 SMNVEV, per germline (reference sequence). The germline V and J ends were trimmed by 2 bases and 3 bases, with 7 bases remaining between them. CDR3 loop: CASSLAGYYGYTF. CDR3 in DNA: TGTGCCAGCAGTTTAGCCGGGTACTATGGCTACACCTTC.